This is a list of T cell receptor beta chains from one sample in a study of shared T cell receptors in the human thymus. Measured with immunoSEQ multiplex PCR; TCRdb has only the in-frame clones, and not every one. The sample holds some 640,000 clones, 80% to 90% seen once. The data were also submitted as part of a second study, on human thymus T cells.

The sample consisted of thymocytes. These receptor sequences come from a boy in the first two years of life with a congenital heart defect. The CDR3 runs from the conserved cysteine through the conserved F or W. D genes are given only for firm matches. For some rows the clone size is stated as once, few or many, or as a class when expanded; others skip it.

v_call	j_call	d_call	clone_size	cdr3_aa	cdr3_nt
TRBV25-1	TRBJ2-7	TRBD2	once	CASSGSGRPPYEQYF	TGTGCCAGCAGTGGCAGCGGGAGGCCCCCCTACGAGCAGTACTTC
TRBV5-4	TRBJ2-1	.	.	CASSLYERNEQFF	TGTGCCAGCAGCTTGTATGAGCGCAATGAGCAGTTCTTC
TRBV19	TRBJ2-7	TRBD1	.	CASSLRTGGYYEQYF	TGTGCCAGTAGTTTACGGACAGGGGGTTACTACGAGCAGTACTTC
TRBV19	TRBJ2-2	.	.	CASSIGLSPNTGELFF	TGTGCCAGTAGTATAGGACTTAGCCCGAACACCGGGGAGCTGTTTTTT
TRBV19	TRBJ1-5	.	few	CASSTRALINQPQHF	TGTGCCTCCTCTACCAGGGCCTTAATCAATCAGCCCCAGCATTTT
TRBV5-4	TRBJ1-1	TRBD1	.	CASTQQGVNTEAFF	TGTGCCAGCACCCAACAGGGGGTGAACACTGAAGCTTTCTTT
TRBV9	TRBJ2-3	TRBD2	.	CASSFSGRDSTDTQYF	TGTGCCAGCAGCTTTAGCGGGCGGGATAGCACAGATACGCAGTATTTT
TRBV14	TRBJ1-6	TRBD1	.	CASSQDPQGAGSPLHF	TGTGCCAGCAGCCAAGATCCACAGGGGGCTGGATCACCCCTCCACTTT
TRBV29-1	TRBJ2-3	.	.	CSVEVYRVDTQYF	TGCAGCGTTGAAGTCTACAGGGTGGATACGCAGTATTTT
TRBV18	TRBJ1-5	.	.	CASSLDVPTESNQPQHF	TGTGCCAGCTCACTAGACGTACCTACAGAATCCAATCAGCCCCAGCATTTT
TRBV19	TRBJ1-5	.	.	CASSIAPPWTDQPQHF	TGTGCCAGTAGTATAGCCCCTCCTTGGACAGACCAGCCCCAGCATTTT
TRBV5-1	TRBJ1-2	TRBD1	.	CASSLGRDRHYGYTF	TGCGCCAGCAGCCTCGGTCGGGACAGACACTATGGCTACACCTTC
TRBV18	TRBJ2-3	TRBD2	.	CASSPRRTSGARDTQYF	TGTGCCAGCTCACCACGACGGACTAGCGGGGCCAGAGATACGCAGTATTTT
TRBV5-4	TRBJ1-1	.	.	CASSFGQGAFPTPNTEAFF	TGTGCCAGCAGCTTCGGGCAGGGCGCTTTCCCCACACCTAACACTGAAGCTTTCTTT
TRBV12-5	TRBJ2-7	TRBD1	.	CASGLIGTDYSYEQYF	TGTGCTAGTGGTTTGATAGGGACAGATTATTCCTACGAGCAGTACTTC
TRBV29-1	TRBJ2-7	.	.	CSVTDSPLPYEQYF	TGCAGCGTTACAGACAGTCCCCTTCCCTACGAGCAGTACTTC
TRBV6-5	TRBJ2-7	TRBD1	.	CASSPRDRGPNEQYF	TGTGCCAGCAGTCCCAGGGACAGGGGCCCCAACGAGCAGTACTTC
TRBV28	TRBJ2-7	TRBD1	.	CASSLLGDRDSYEQYF	TGTGCCAGCAGTTTATTGGGGGACAGGGACTCCTACGAGCAGTACTTC
TRBV4-1	TRBJ1-3	TRBD1	.	CASSQPPGQAGNTIYF	TGCGCCAGCAGCCAACCCCCCGGACAGGCTGGAAACACCATATATTTT
TRBV30	TRBJ1-1	.	.	CAWSVPAGWAEAFF	TGTGCCTGGAGTGTACCGGCAGGTTGGGCCGAAGCTTTCTTT
TRBV28	TRBJ1-4	.	.	CASSMSPTTNEKLFF	TGTGCCAGCAGCATGTCCCCTACAACTAATGAAAAACTGTTTTTT
TRBV5-1	TRBJ2-7	TRBD1	.	CASSLGDSTYEQYF	TGCGCCAGCAGCTTGGGGGACAGCACCTACGAGCAGTACTTC
TRBV5-1	TRBJ2-1	.	.	CASSFTRGYRGLYNEQFF	TGCGCCAGCAGCTTTACCCGCGGCTACAGGGGACTCTACAATGAGCAGTTCTTC
TRBV10-3	TRBJ2-1	TRBD2	.	CAISIGLAGGHYNEQFF	TGTGCCATCAGTATTGGACTAGCGGGAGGACACTACAATGAGCAGTTCTTC
TRBV5-4	TRBJ2-3	TRBD2	.	CASSPKNFIAGVSTDTQYF	TGTGCCAGCAGCCCGAAAAACTTCATAGCGGGAGTGAGTACAGATACGCAGTATTTT
TRBV6-5	TRBJ1-1	.	.	CASSRTGSTEAFF	TGTGCCAGCAGCCGTACAGGTTCCACTGAAGCTTTCTTT
TRBV7-6	TRBJ2-7	TRBD2	.	CASSPRLAGGILYEQYF	TGTGCCAGCAGCCCGAGACTAGCGGGAGGCATCCTCTACGAGCAGTACTTC
TRBV7-2	TRBJ2-5	.	.	CASSLVDRETQYF	TGTGCCAGCAGCTTAGTAGATCGAGAGACCCAGTACTTC
TRBV12-5	TRBJ1-2	.	few	CASGLPKIGGYTF	TGTGCTAGTGGTTTGCCCAAGATCGGGGGCTACACCTTC
TRBV28	TRBJ1-1	.	once	CASSLPGHKEAFF	TGTGCCAGCAGTCTCCCGGGACACAAAGAAGCTTTCTTT
TRBV10-3	TRBJ2-7	.	.	CAISESAGAEGMVYEQYF	TGTGCCATCAGTGAGTCGGCCGGGGCGGAGGGTATGGTCTACGAGCAGTACTTC
TRBV6-1	TRBJ1-5	.	.	CASSVGQRNQPQHF	TGTGCCAGCAGTGTCGGACAGCGCAATCAGCCCCAGCATTTT
TRBV19	TRBJ1-5	.	.	CASSIGEGSNQPQHF	TGTGCCAGTAGTATCGGGGAAGGGAGCAATCAGCCCCAGCATTTT
TRBV7-4	TRBJ1-1	.	.	CASSFPQEAFF	TGTGCCAGCAGCTTTCCACAGGAAGCTTTCTTT
TRBV28	TRBJ2-4	.	few	CASSLGRSGPRNIQYF	TGTGCCAGCAGTTTGGGGAGATCCGGGCCCCGAAACATTCAGTACTTC
TRBV5-5	TRBJ2-7	.	.	CASSWTAPSSYEQYF	TGTGCCAGCAGCTGGACAGCCCCTAGCTCCTACGAGCAGTACTTC
TRBV5-6	TRBJ2-7	.	once	CASSPSATGNFSYEQYF	TGTGCCAGCAGCCCCAGTGCAACAGGCAACTTCTCCTACGAGCAGTACTTC
TRBV11-2	TRBJ2-7	TRBD2	.	CASSLVGLAGGGYEQYF	TGTGCCAGCAGCTTAGTGGGACTAGCGGGGGGTGGGTACGAGCAGTACTTC
TRBV5-6	TRBJ2-1	TRBD1	.	CASTPVDRDRGHNEQFF	TGTGCCAGCACCCCGGTTGACCGGGACAGGGGGCATAATGAGCAGTTCTTC
TRBV14	TRBJ1-6	.	.	CASSQESSYNSPLHF	TGTGCCAGCAGCCAGGAGAGCTCCTATAATTCACCCCTCCACTTT
TRBV30	TRBJ1-5	.	.	CAWSPKIMVEGNQPQHF	TGTGCCTGGAGTCCAAAAATAATGGTAGAGGGTAATCAGCCCCAGCATTTT
TRBV19	TRBJ1-2	.	.	CASSIVSLLPNYGYTF	TGTGCCAGTAGTATAGTATCACTCCTCCCTAACTATGGCTACACCTTC
TRBV19	TRBJ1-1	TRBD1	once	CASSRTGEETEAFF	TGTGCCAGTAGTAGGACAGGGGAGGAAACTGAAGCTTTCTTT